The source of this T cell receptor (beta chain) is a study of blood T cell repertoires in COVID-19. The CDR3 is made up of 16 amino acids. Germline V gene sequence: CDR1 LGHNA, CDR2 YNFKEQ. Trimming removed 4 bases at V and 0 bases at J, with 14 bases between. Original methodology: Estimation of nucleated cell counts relied on the amplification of reference gene primers. Profiled with immunoSEQ multiplex PCR; TCRdb holds only in-frame clones, not every one. That table furnishes V, J and clone size, whereas the DNA furnished D and trimming. The table lists more than 95,000 clones, roughly 76% of them singletons, with approximately 9% in the top ten.

This clonotype originated in a woman aged 70 to 79 with acute or convalescent COVID-19. V is TRBV4-2 and J is TRBJ2-3, with D tentatively TRBD1 (8 bases). The sequencing sample was made of peripheral blood. The CDR3 DNA reads as TGTGCCAGCAGCCCGGCGGGGGACAGGAGCACAGATACGCAGTATTTT. It specifies CASSPAGDRSTDTQYF.